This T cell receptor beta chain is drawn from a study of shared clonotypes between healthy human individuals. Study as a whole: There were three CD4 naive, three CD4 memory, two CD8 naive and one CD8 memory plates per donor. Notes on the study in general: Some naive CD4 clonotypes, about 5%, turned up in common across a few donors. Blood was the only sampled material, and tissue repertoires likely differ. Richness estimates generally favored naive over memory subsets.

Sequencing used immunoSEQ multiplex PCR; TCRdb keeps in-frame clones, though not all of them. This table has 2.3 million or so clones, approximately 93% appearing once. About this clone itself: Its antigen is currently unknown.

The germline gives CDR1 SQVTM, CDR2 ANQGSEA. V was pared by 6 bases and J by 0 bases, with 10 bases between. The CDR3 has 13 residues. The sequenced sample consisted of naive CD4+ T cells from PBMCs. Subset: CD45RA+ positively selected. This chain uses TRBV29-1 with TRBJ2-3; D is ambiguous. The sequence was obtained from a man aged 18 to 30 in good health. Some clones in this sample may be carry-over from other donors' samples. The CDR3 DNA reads TGCAGCGTCGAGTTGACTAGCACAGATACGCAGTATTTT. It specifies CSVELTSTDTQYF.